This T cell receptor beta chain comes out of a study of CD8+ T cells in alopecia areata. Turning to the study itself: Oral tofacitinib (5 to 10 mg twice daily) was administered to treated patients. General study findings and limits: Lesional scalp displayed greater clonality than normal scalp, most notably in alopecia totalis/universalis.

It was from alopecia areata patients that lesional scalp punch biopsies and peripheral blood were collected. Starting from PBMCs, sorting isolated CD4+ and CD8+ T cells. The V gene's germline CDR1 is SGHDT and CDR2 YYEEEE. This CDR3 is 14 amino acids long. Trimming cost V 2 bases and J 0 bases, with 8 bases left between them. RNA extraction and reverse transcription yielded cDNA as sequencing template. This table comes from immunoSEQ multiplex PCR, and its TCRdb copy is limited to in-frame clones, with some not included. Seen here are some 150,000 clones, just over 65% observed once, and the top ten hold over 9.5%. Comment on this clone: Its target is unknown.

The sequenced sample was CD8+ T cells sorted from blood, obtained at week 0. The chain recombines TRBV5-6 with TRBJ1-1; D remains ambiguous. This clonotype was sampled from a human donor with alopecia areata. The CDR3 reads CASSLGGLNTEAFF. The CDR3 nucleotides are TGTGCCAGCAGCTTAGGAGGGTTGAACACTGAAGCTTTCTTT.